This T cell receptor beta chain was captured by sequencing in a study of long-term antiretroviral therapy in people with HIV. Study outcomes and limitations: HIV repertoires had narrower CDR3 length ranges than controls.

At survey level, the immunoSEQ assay was run in its v3.0 version. Some clones are missing from TCRdb's copy, which holds only in-frame ones; the method was immunoSEQ multiplex PCR. Among 17,000 or so clones listed, around 84% were seen once. A remark on this clone: Its antigen is undetermined.

This CDR3 is 15 amino acids long. Germline CDR1 reads SQVTM; CDR2 reads ANQGSEA. V was clipped by 6 bases and J by 0 bases; unmatched bases: 7. Sequences were derived from unsorted PBMCs, sampled 0.1 years before starting antiretroviral therapy. This clonotype was sampled from a man aged 18 to 29 with HIV. The chain employs TRBV29-1 and TRBJ2-7, with 11 nucleotides matching TRBD2. In DNA, the CDR3 is TGCAGCGTGGGTGGGACTAGCGGTAACTCCTACGAGCAGTACTTC. Translated, it gives CSVGGTSGNSYEQYF.